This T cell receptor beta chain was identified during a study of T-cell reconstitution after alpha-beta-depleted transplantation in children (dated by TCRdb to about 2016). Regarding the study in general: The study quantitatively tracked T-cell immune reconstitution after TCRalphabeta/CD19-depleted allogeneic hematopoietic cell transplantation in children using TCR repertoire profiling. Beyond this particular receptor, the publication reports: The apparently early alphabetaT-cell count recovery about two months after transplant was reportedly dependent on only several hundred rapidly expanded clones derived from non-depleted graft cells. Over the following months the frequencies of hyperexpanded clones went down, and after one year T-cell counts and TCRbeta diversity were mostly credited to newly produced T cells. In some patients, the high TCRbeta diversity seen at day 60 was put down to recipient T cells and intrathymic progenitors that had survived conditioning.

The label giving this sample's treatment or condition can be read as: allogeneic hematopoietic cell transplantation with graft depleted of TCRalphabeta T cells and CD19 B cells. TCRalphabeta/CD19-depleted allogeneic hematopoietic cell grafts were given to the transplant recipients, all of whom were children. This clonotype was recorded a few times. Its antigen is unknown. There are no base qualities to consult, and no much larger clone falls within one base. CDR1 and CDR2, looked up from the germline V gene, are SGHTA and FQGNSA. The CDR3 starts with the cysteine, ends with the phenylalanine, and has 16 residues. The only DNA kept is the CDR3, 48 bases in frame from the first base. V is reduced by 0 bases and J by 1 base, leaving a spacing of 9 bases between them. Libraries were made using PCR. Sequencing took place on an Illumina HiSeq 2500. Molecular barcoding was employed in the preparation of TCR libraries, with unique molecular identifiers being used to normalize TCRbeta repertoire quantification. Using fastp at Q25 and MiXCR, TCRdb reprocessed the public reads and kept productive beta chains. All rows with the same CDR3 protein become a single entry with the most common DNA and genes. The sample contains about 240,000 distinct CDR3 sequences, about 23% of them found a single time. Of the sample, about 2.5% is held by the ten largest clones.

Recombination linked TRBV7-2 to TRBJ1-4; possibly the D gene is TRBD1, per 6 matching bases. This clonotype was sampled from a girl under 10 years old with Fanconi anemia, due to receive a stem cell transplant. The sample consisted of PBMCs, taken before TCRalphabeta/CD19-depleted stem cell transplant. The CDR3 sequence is CASSLASDRTNEKLFF. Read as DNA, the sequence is TGTGCCAGCAGCTTAGCCTCGGACAGAACTAATGAAAAACTGTTTTTT.